What follows is one T cell receptor (beta chain) and its context. Only in-frame clones appear in the TCRdb table, and some are missing; sequencing was by immunoSEQ multiplex PCR. The sample lists about 20,000 clones; more than 70% were seen once. The data are from a study of T cells after posttransplantation cyclophosphamide. This CDR3 is 17 amino acids long. The V and J ends lost 2 bases and 1 base, in that order; junction bases with no gene match: 6. Germline V gives CDR1 SGHTA, CDR2 FQGTGA. Methotrexate plus calcineurin inhibitor accompanied controls' myeloablative marrow transplants; sampling was 1 year later.

This sequence was found in a female patient between 50 and 59 years old who received an allogeneic stem cell transplant from an unrelated donor, was CMV-positive, and had chronic GVHD only. Part of the T cell pool may stem from the graft donor. This chain joins TRBV7-3 and TRBJ1-3; TRBD1 matches at 9 bases. Material: PBMCs, obtained after an allogeneic stem cell transplant with a calcineurin inhibitor and methotrexate. In DNA, the CDR3 is TGTGCCAGCAGCTTAGGGACAGGGCCACTATCTGGAAACACCATATATTTT. Translation gives CASSLGTGPLSGNTIYF.